This note documents a single T cell receptor (beta chain) sequence. What antigen it recognizes has not been identified. Base qualities are missing; no much larger clone stands one base away. This specimen's time point label, interpreted: baseline before first vaccination. Vaccinee samples were obtained from the UK trials COV001 and COV002, which included a single-blind randomized controlled phase 2/3 trial of AZD1222 (ChAdOx1 nCoV-19) in healthy adults. For TCRbeta chain sequencing, PBMC samples from trial participants were taken at day 0 and at day 28 after the second dose. The data are from a study of T cell responses to AZD1222 COVID-19 vaccine (dated by TCRdb to about 2021). About the investigation overall: Because spike-specific TCR depth and breadth did not differ between the two schedules, AZD1222 recipients who got a second dose at roughly 4 weeks were pooled with those who got a second dose at roughly 12 weeks. Trial participants were enrolled into age subgroups of 18-55, 56-69 and 70-plus years, which contained around 140, 26 and 57 TCR-sequenced participants, respectively. A total of more than 230 trial participants underwent TCR sequencing, of whom about 200 had received two doses of AZD1222 and approximately 26 had received two doses of the MenACWY control vaccine. Study-wide conclusions, independent of this receptor: Reportedly, close to half of the unique spike-specific TCRs recognized epitopes lying outside the regions that are mutated in the B.1.351 and B.1.1.7 variants. Because no samples from the day 14 peak response were available, repertoires could be characterized only after the peak T cell response. A significant rise in spike-specific TCR breadth and depth was observed after two AZD1222 doses relative to day 0 and relative to MenACWY recipients. Conclusions about previously exposed vaccinees were limited because only six AZD1222 recipients were SARS-CoV-2 seropositive at baseline. The 56-69-year group was small, and its depth increase did not reach significance, likely because of low power. Most participants were white British and females outnumbered males, and the authors suggested that clonal diversity may have been underestimated. The vaccine-associated CD4 TCRs covered the entire spike protein, and the dominant responses fell in regions 160-218 and 743-854.

CDR1 and CDR2, looked up from the germline V gene, are SGHVS and FQNEAQ. Inclusive of the bounding cysteine and phenylalanine, the CDR3 is 15 residues long. This entry keeps only the CDR3 DNA: 45 bases, framed from base 1. Trimming costs V 7 bases and J 0 bases, and their ends lie 15 bases apart. The CDR3 regions of human TCRbeta chains were analyzed by immunosequencing. Per the authors' processing: TCRs in the repertoires were compared against a reference library of SARS-CoV-2-specific TCRs that had been generated with the MIRA antigen-specificity platform. Breadth meant the fraction of unique TCRs that were SARS-CoV-2-associated, whereas depth meant the fraction of total T cells that were SARS-CoV-2-associated. Using the MIRA data, every spike-specific TCR was mapped to the spike region that the TCR reacted to and assigned to either a CD4 or a CD8 class. Log10-transformed breadth and depth values were compared by one-way ANOVA with Sidak's multiple comparisons tests. TCRdb mirrors the immuneACCESS table, restricted to in-frame sequences. Some clones are absent from its copies; in checked studies, under half trace to an unresolved V gene, and the reason for the others is unknown. V, J and clone size reflect that table, while D and trimming were determined from the DNA. The sample table contains around 100,000 clones; only one count was recorded for about nine tenths of them. Jointly, the top ten make up roughly 1.7% of the sample.

The chain couples TRBV7-8 to TRBJ1-2, and perhaps TRBD1 as D gene, on 5 matching bases. Sequenced material: peripheral blood, taken on day 0 of AZD1222 vaccination. This receptor was identified in an adult in good health. The DNA reads TGTGCCAGCACCCCTGGGGGATCTCCTAACTATGGCTACACCTTC. Its protein product is CASTPGGSPNYGYTF.